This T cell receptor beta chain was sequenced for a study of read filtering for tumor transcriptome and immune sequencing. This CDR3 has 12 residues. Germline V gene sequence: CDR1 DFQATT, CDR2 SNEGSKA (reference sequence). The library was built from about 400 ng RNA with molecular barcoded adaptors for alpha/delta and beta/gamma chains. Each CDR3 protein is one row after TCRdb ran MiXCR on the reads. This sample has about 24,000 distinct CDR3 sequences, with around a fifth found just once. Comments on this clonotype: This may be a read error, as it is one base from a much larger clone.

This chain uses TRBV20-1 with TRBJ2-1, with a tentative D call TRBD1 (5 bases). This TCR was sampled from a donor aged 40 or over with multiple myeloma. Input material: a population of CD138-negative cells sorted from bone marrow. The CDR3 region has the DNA TGCAATGCTACCCGCCCCAGGGATGAGCAGTTCTTC. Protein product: CNATRPRDEQFF.